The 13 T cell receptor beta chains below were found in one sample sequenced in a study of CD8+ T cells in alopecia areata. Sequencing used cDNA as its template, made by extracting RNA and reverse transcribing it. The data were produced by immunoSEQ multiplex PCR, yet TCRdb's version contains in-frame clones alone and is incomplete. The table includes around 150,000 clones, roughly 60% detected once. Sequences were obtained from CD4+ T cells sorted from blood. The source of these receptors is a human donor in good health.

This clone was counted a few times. The CDR3 DNA is TGCAGCGTTGAAAGGGCAGATAATGAAAAACTGTTTTTT. Translated: CSVERADNEKLFF. This chain uses TRBV29-1 with TRBJ1-4; D is unclear. The length of the CDR3 is 13 residues. Trimming pared 2 bases from V and 4 bases from J, leaving 8 bases between. CDR1 and CDR2 (germline): SQVTM, ANQGSEA.

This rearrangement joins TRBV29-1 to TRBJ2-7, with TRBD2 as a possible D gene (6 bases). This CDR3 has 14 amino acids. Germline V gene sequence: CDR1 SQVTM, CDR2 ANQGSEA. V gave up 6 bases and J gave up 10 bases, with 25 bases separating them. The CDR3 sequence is CSVLPGLGRPTQYF. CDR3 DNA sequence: TGCAGCGTCTTACCGGGACTCGGAAGACCTACCCAGTACTTC.

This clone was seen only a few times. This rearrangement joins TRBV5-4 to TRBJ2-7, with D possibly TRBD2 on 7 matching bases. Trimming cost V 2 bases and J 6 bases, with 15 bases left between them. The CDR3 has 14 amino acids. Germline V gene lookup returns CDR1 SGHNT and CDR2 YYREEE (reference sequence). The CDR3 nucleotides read TGTGCCAGCAGCTTCGGGGGGCGCCCGGCCGAGCAGTACTTC. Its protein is CASSFGGRPAEQYF. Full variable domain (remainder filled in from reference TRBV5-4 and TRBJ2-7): ETGVTQSPTHLIKTRGQQVTLRCSSQSGHNTVSWYQQALGQGPQFIFQYYREEENGRGNFPPRFSGLQFPNYSSELNVNALELDDSALYLCASSFGGRPAEQYFGPGTRLTVT.

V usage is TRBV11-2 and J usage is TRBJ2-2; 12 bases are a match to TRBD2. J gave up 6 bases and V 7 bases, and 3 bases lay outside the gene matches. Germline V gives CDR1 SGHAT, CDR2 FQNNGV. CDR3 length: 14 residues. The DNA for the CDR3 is TGTGCCAGCACCCTAGCGGGAGGGGCCGGGGAGCTGTTTTTT. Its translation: CASTLAGGAGELFF.

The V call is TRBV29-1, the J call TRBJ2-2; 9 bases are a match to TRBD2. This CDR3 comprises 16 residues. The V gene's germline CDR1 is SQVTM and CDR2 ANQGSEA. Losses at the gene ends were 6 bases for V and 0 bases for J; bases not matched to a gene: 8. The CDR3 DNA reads TGCAGCGTCCGCGGGACTAGCACCTCGAACACCGGGGAGCTGTTTTTT. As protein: CSVRGTSTSNTGELFF.

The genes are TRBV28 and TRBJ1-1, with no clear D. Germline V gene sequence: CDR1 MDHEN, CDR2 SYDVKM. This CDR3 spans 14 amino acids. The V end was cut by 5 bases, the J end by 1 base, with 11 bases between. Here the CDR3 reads CASSPPGRNTEAFF. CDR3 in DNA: TGTGCCAGCAGTCCCCCGGGGAGGAACACTGAAGCTTTCTTT.

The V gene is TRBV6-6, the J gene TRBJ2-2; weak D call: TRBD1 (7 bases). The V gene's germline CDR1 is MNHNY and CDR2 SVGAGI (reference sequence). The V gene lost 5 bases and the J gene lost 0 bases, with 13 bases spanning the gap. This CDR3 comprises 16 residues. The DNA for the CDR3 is TGTGCCAGCAGTCCCAGGGGGGCGTCGAACACCGGGGAGCTGTTTTTT. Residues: CASSPRGASNTGELFF.

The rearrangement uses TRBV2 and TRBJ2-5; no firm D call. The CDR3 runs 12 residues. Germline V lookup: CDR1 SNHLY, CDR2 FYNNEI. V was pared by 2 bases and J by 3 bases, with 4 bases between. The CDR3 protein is CASSEMEETQYF. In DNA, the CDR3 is TGTGCCAGCAGTGAAATGGAAGAGACCCAGTACTTC.

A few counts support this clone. The CDR3 bases are TGTGCCAGCAGCTTACAGTCTTCGAATGAGCAGTTCTTC. Translating it yields CASSLQSSNEQFF. V gene TRBV7-9 combines with J gene TRBJ2-1; D not resolved. The CDR3 is 13 residues long. The germline V gene encodes CDR1 SEHNR and CDR2 FQNEAQ (reference sequence). V lost 2 bases to trimming and J lost 7 bases, with 9 bases between them.

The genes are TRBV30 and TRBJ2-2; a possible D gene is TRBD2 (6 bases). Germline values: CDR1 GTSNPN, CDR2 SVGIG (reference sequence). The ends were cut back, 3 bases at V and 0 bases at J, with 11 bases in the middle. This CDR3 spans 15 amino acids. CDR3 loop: CAWRASATNTGELFF. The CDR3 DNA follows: TGTGCCTGGAGAGCTAGCGCAACGAACACCGGGGAGCTGTTTTTT.

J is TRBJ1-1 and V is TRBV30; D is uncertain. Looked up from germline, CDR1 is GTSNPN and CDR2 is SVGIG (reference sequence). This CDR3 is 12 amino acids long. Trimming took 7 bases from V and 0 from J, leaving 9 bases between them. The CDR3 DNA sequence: TGTGCCTTAGTAAGAATGAACACTGAAGCTTTCTTT. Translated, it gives CALVRMNTEAFF.

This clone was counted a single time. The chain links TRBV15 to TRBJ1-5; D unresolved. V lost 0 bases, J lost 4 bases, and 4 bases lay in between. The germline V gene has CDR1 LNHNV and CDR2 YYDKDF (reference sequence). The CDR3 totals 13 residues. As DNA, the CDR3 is TGTGCCACCAGCAGAGATTTGAATCAGCCCCAGCATTTT. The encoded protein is CATSRDLNQPQHF.

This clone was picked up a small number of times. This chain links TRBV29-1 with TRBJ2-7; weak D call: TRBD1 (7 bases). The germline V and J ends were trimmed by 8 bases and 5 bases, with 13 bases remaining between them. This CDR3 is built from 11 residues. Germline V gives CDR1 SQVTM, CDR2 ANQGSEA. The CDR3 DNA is TGCAGCTCACGGAGGGGGCACGAGCAGTACTTC. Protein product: CSSRRGHEQYF.